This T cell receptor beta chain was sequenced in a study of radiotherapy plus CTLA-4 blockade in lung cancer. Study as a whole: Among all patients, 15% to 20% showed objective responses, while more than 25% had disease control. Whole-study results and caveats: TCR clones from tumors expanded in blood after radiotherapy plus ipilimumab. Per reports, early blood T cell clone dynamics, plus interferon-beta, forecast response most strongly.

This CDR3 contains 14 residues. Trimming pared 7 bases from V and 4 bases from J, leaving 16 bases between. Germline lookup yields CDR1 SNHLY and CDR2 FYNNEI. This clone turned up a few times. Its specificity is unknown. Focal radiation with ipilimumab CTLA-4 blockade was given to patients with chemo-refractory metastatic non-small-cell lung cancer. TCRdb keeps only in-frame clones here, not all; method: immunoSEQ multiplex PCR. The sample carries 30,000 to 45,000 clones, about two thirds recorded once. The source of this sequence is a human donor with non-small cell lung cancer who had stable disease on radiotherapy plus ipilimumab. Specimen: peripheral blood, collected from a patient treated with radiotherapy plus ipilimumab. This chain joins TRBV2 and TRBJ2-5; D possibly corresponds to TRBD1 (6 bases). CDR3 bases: TGTGCCAGCATGGGACAAACGAAAGGAGAGACCCAGTACTTC. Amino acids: CASMGQTKGETQYF. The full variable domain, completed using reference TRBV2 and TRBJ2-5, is EPEVTQTPSHQVTQMGQEVILRCVPISNHLYFYWYRQILGQKVEFLVSFYNNEISEKSEIFDDQFSVERPDGSNFTLKIRSTKLEDSAMYFCASMGQTKGETQYFGPGTRLLVL.